This TCR beta chain was obtained from a study of beta chain features in type 1 diabetes. General study results and limits: Moderately but significantly shorter TCRB CDR3s were found in Type 1 diabetes patients in all four CD4+ subsets.

Concerning this clone: Its antigen is unknown.

Sequencing targeted expressed TCRB transcripts, as all isolated RNA had been reverse transcribed. The method was immunoSEQ multiplex PCR; TCRdb's version includes in-frame clones alone and lacks a portion of them. Counted here are 240,000 or so clones, under 70% occurring once; the ten biggest clones make up almost 0.055%. This clonotype was sampled from a man aged 30 to 45 in good health. What was sequenced was naive CD4+ T cells from blood.

CDR3: CATWQGVAFF. The CDR3 nucleotides are TGTGCCACTTGGCAGGGGGTGGCTTTCTTT. V is TRBV27 and J is TRBJ1-1; TRBD1 aligns across 7 bases. Trimming at V came to 10 bases and at J to 11 bases, leaving 7 bases not matched to a gene. The CDR3 is 10 amino acids. The germline V gene has CDR1 MNHEY and CDR2 SMNVEV (reference sequence).